The next 18 T cell receptor beta chains were all read from a single sample in a study of T cell responses to AZD1222 COVID-19 vaccine (dated by TCRdb to 2020 to 2023). To prepare the library, the immunoSEQ multiplex PCR assay was applied. This immuneACCESS table, as held by TCRdb, lists in-frame sequences with V and J called but not all clones. Of the missing ones, under half trace to an unresolved V gene in checked studies; the others have no known cause. This sample is represented by more than 95,000 clones; around nine tenths of them were singletons. 11% of the sample is taken by the ten largest. The sample's time point label, in plain terms: baseline before first vaccination. In the paper's terms, the treatment or condition label means: meningococcal conjugate vaccine given as trial control. Specimen: peripheral blood, collected on day 0 of MenACWY control vaccination. The receptor set was obtained from an adult in good health.

The genes are TRBV6-5 and TRBJ1-6; 8 nucleotides agree with TRBD1. The CDR3 consists of 13 residues. From germline, CDR1 is MNHEY and CDR2 SVGAGI. With V trimmed by 7 bases and J by 9 bases, 5 bases remained unmatched. The CDR3 DNA reads TGTGCCAGCAATCAGGGGGCAGGTTCACCCCTCCACTTT. This gives the protein CASNQGAGSPLHF.

The rearrangement joins TRBV5-1 to TRBJ2-5; D remains unclear. Germline V lookup: CDR1 SGHRS, CDR2 YFSETQ. This CDR3 comprises 15 residues. Trimming stripped 0 bases from V and 5 bases from J, with 14 bases between. This CDR3 is CASSLVGGSSETQYF. The DNA for the CDR3 is TGCGCCAGCAGCTTGGTCGGCGGCTCGTCTGAGACCCAGTACTTC.

V is TRBV24-1 and J is TRBJ2-1; D might be TRBD1 (5 bases). The germline V gene encodes CDR1 KGHDR and CDR2 SFDVKD. With 4 bases removed from V and 3 bases from J, the gap between germline ends came to 15 bases. This CDR3 has 16 residues. CDR3 loop: CATSDLSQGNYNEQFF. In nucleotides, the CDR3 is TGTGCCACCAGTGACCTATCCCAGGGAAACTACAATGAGCAGTTCTTC.

In this sample, this clone turned up once. The V gene is TRBV5-5, the J gene TRBJ2-3; 13 nucleotides align to TRBD2. Germline V gives CDR1 SGHKS, CDR2 YYEKEE (reference sequence). The CDR3 runs to 16 residues. The J segment lost 2 bases and the V segment lost 4 bases, leaving 4 bases of the junction unmatched. The CDR3 reads CASSPGLAGPTDTQYF. The CDR3 DNA reads as TGTGCCAGCAGCCCGGGACTAGCGGGACCCACAGATACGCAGTATTTT.

This clone was found once. This chain links TRBV5-1 with TRBJ1-4, with TRBD1 matching 7 bases. CDR1 and CDR2 from the germline V gene are SGHRS and YFSETQ. V lost 3 bases to trimming and J lost 0 bases; unmatched junction nucleotides: 2. There are 15 residues in the CDR3. The DNA of the CDR3 is TGCGCCAGCAGCTCCGGGACAGCAACTAATGAAAAACTGTTTTTT. This gives the protein CASSSGTATNEKLFF.

Worth noting for this clone: At one boundary the junction diverges from the germline segment, which might be a read error. The V call is TRBV7-6, the J call TRBJ2-2, with 9 bases fitting TRBD2. This CDR3 is built from 15 residues. Germline V lookup: CDR1 SGHVS, CDR2 FNYEAQ. The CDR3 region has the DNA TGTGCCAGCAGCATAGCGGGAGATCAGACCGGGGAGCTGTTTTTT. Residues: CASSIAGDQTGELFF. The full variable domain, with the rest looked up from reference TRBV7-6 and TRBJ2-2, is GAGVSQSPRYKVTKRGQDVALRCDPISGHVSLYWYRQALGQGPEFLTYFNYEAQQDKSGLPNDRFSAERPEGSISTLTIQRTEQRDSAMYRCASSIAGDQTGELFFGEGSRLTVL.

This chain uses TRBV27 with TRBJ1-1; D gene ambiguous. The CDR3 length is 15 residues. V was clipped by 5 bases and J by 1 base, with 14 bases between them. Germline V gene data show CDR1 as MNHEY and CDR2 as SMNVEV (reference sequence). DNA of the CDR3: TGTGCCAGCAGTACTCGAACAAAAGGGAACACTGAAGCTTTCTTT. Its translation is CASSTRTKGNTEAFF.

J is TRBJ2-4 and V is TRBV2; 9 bases align to TRBD1. Trimming at V came to 6 bases and at J to 8 bases, leaving 2 bases not matched to a gene. The germline CDR1 and CDR2 sequences are SNHLY and FYNNEI. This CDR3 comprises 12 residues. The CDR3 DNA follows: TGTGCCAGCAGGGGACAGGGAGACATTCAGTACTTC. This gives the protein CASRGQGDIQYF. Filled out from reference TRBV2 and TRBJ2-4, the complete variable domain reads EPEVTQTPSHQVTQMGQEVILRCVPISNHLYFYWYRQILGQKVEFLVSFYNNEISEKSEIFDDQFSVERPDGSNFTLKIRSTKLEDSAMYFCASRGQGDIQYFGAGTRLSVL.

The gene calls are TRBV7-9 and TRBJ2-3; D might be TRBD1 (5 bases). Germline V CDR1 and CDR2: SEHNR, FQNEAQ (reference sequence). The CDR3 is 17 amino acids. V lost 1 base, J lost 2 bases, and 16 bases lay in between. As DNA, the CDR3 is TGTGCCAGCAGCTTAGGCGGTGTCAGGGCGCACACAGATACGCAGTATTTT. It translates to CASSLGGVRAHTDTQYF.

This clone was picked up a small number of times. CDR3 in DNA: TGTGCCAGCAGTCCCCACCGGGGTCGGGAGGGCTTTCGTACCACAGATACGCAGTATTTT. This translates into CASSPHRGREGFRTTDTQYF. The chain uses TRBV6-6 and TRBJ2-3; 8 positions agree with TRBD2. The trim removed 5 bases at V and 2 bases at J, leaving 21 bases unmatched. Germline V CDR1 and CDR2: MNHNY, SVGAGI (reference sequence). The CDR3 is made up of 20 amino acids.

The table lists this clone with a few counts. The rearrangement links TRBV5-1 to TRBJ2-2; a weak D match, TRBD1 (5 bases). Trimming left V 5 bases short and J 6 bases short, with 17 bases between. This CDR3 has 15 residues. The germline CDR1 and CDR2 sequences are SGHRS and YFSETQ. This CDR3 is CASRFGQGLAGELFF. CDR3 nucleotides: TGCGCCAGCAGATTTGGTCAGGGTTTAGCCGGGGAGCTGTTTTTT.

J is TRBJ1-6 and V is TRBV7-2; weak D call: TRBD1 (5 bases). CDR1 is SGHTA and CDR2 is FQGNSA in the germline V gene. CDR3 length: 18 residues. V dropped 3 bases and J dropped 0 bases, with 15 bases sitting between them. CDR3 sequence: CASSFRGPLSSYNSPLHF. The CDR3 DNA reads as TGTGCCAGCAGCTTTAGGGGACCCCTGAGCTCCTATAATTCACCCCTCCACTTT. Complete variable domain (other parts from reference TRBV7-2 and TRBJ1-6): GAGVSQSPSNKVTEKGKDVELRCDPISGHTALYWYRQSLGQGLEFLIYFQGNSAPDKSGLPSDRFSAERTGGSVSTLTIQRTQQEDSAVYLCASSFRGPLSSYNSPLHFGNGTRLTVT.

The sample holds one count of this clone. This chain joins TRBV27 and TRBJ2-1; TRBD1 might be the D (5 bases). Trimming cost V 4 bases and J 9 bases, with 16 bases left between them. CDR3 length equals 14 residues. Germline V gene lookup returns CDR1 MNHEY and CDR2 SMNVEV (reference sequence). The CDR3 coding sequence is TGTGCCAGCAGTTCTCGGGCAGGGTTCGGTGAGCAGTTCTTC. It codes for CASSSRAGFGEQFF.

This clone came up once. The rearrangement uses TRBV5-1 and TRBJ2-1; 11 nucleotides agree with TRBD2. Trimming took 2 bases from V and 7 from J; bases not matched to a gene: 5. From germline, CDR1 is SGHRS and CDR2 YFSETQ. This CDR3 spans 15 amino acids. This CDR3 reads CASSFIAGGTNEQFF. Here the CDR3 DNA reads TGCGCCAGCAGCTTCATAGCGGGAGGGACAAATGAGCAGTTCTTC.

The V call is TRBV5-1, the J call TRBJ2-7, with D tentatively TRBD2 (5 bases). The V gene's germline CDR1 is SGHRS and CDR2 YFSETQ. Trimming removed 0 bases from V and 3 bases from J, with 13 bases in between. The CDR3 is made up of 15 amino acids. The CDR3 DNA reads TGCGCCAGCAGCTTGGCTAACAGCGGCGTCTACGAGCAGTACTTC. Its protein is CASSLANSGVYEQYF.

There are a few counts of this clone. The chain combines TRBV6-5 with TRBJ1-2, with TRBD1 matching over 8 bases. The ends lost 6 bases at V and 7 bases at J; junction bases unmatched: 7. CDR1 is MNHEY and CDR2 is SVGAGI in the germline V gene. This CDR3 comprises 13 residues. This CDR3 is CASRPGGLGGYTF. The CDR3 region has the DNA TGTGCCAGCAGACCAGGGGGCTTGGGTGGCTACACCTTC.

In its sample, this clone was seen a few times. The chain joins TRBV6-2 or TRBV6-3 to TRBJ2-2; TRBD2 agrees at 11 bases. The CDR3 loop spans 17 amino acids. V was clipped by 5 bases and J by 0 bases; unmatched bases: 5. Germline-derived CDR1 and CDR2 are MNHEY and SVGEGT. DNA for the CDR3: TGTGCCAGCAGTACCTGGACTAGCGGGCCGAACACCGGGGAGCTGTTTTTT. It specifies CASSTWTSGPNTGELFF.

CDR3 in DNA: TGTGCCAGCAGTTTAGGTCTAGCGGGAGTGCTCGGGGAGCTGTTTTTT. Translating it yields CASSLGLAGVLGELFF. J is TRBJ2-2 and V is TRBV27; 10 bases are a match to TRBD2. CDR1 and CDR2 (germline): MNHEY, SMNVEV (reference sequence). This CDR3 comprises 16 residues. The J segment lost 7 bases and the V segment lost 2 bases, leaving 7 bases of the junction unmatched.